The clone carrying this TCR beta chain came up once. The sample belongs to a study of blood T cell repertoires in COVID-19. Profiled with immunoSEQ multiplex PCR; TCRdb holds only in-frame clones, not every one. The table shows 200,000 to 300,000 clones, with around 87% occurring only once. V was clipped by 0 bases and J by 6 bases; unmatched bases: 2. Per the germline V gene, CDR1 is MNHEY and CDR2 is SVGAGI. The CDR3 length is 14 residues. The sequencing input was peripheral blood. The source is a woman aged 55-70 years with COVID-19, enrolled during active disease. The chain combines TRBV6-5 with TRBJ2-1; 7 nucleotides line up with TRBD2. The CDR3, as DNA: TGTGCCAGCAGTTACTCGGGACTAAGCAATGAGCAGTTCTTC. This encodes CASSYSGLSNEQFF.